A selection of T cell receptor beta chains follows, all from one sample in a study of post-analysis software for immune sequencing data. TCRdb reprocessed the PCR reads via MiXCR and lists one record per CDR3 protein. The sample gives about 500,000 distinct CDR3 sequences, approximately 45% of which show up once; 12% is in the top ten. The sequenced sample consisted of blood. The source of these receptors is a girl aged 10 to 17 with multiple sclerosis. Both conserved end residues are part of each CDR3. The order of the fields is CDR3 protein, CDR3 DNA, D gene, clone size, V gene, J gene. D genes are given only for firm matches. Clone size is given for some rows only: seen once, a few or many times, or a class if the clone is expanded.

cdr3_aa: CASSYRRTVISYEQYF; cdr3_nt: TGTGCCAGCAGTTACAGACGGACAGTCATCTCCTACGAGCAGTACTTC; d_call: -; clone_size: -; v_call: TRBV6-2/TRBV6-3; j_call: TRBJ2-7
cdr3_aa: CAGLSGREETQYF; cdr3_nt: TGTGCCGGCCTTAGCGGGAGGGAAGAGACCCAGTACTTC; d_call: TRBD2; clone_size: few; v_call: TRBV7-9; j_call: TRBJ2-5
cdr3_aa: CASSQVTSGSYEQYF; cdr3_nt: TGCGCCAGCAGCCAAGTAACTAGCGGGAGTTACGAGCAGTACTTC; d_call: TRBD2; clone_size: -; v_call: TRBV3-1; j_call: TRBJ2-7
cdr3_aa: CASSPPRPGRVAKNIQYF; cdr3_nt: TGTGCCAGCAGTCCCCCTCGACCGGGAAGGGTGGCCAAAAACATTCAGTACTTC; d_call: -; clone_size: few; v_call: TRBV6-1; j_call: TRBJ2-4
cdr3_aa: CASGFRQGSHGYTF; cdr3_nt: TGTGCCAGCGGTTTCCGCCAGGGGTCTCATGGCTACACCTTC; d_call: -; clone_size: few; v_call: TRBV27; j_call: TRBJ1-2
cdr3_aa: CASSQERLAGLDEQYF; cdr3_nt: TGTGCCAGCAGCCAAGAAAGACTAGCGGGACTGGACGAGCAGTACTTC; d_call: TRBD2; clone_size: -; v_call: TRBV3-1; j_call: TRBJ2-7
cdr3_aa: CASSLSGRDNEQFF; cdr3_nt: TGTGCCAGCAGCCTGAGTGGCCGAGACAATGAGCAGTTCTTC; d_call: -; clone_size: few; v_call: TRBV5-5; j_call: TRBJ2-1
cdr3_aa: CASSFIDSTDTQYF; cdr3_nt: TGTGCCAGCAGCTTTATCGATAGCACAGATACGCAGTATTTT; d_call: -; clone_size: -; v_call: TRBV5-6; j_call: TRBJ2-3
cdr3_aa: CAISETSGTYKQYF; cdr3_nt: TGTGCCATCAGTGAGACTAGCGGGACCTACAAGCAGTACTTC; d_call: TRBD2; clone_size: -; v_call: TRBV10-3; j_call: TRBJ2-4
cdr3_aa: CSANQETQFF; cdr3_nt: TGCAGTGCTAATCAAGAGACCCAGTTCTTC; d_call: -; clone_size: -; v_call: TRBV20-1; j_call: TRBJ2-1
cdr3_aa: CASSFWSSYEQYF; cdr3_nt: TGTGCCAGCAGTTTCTGGAGCTCCTACGAGCAGTACTTC; d_call: -; clone_size: -; v_call: TRBV27; j_call: TRBJ2-7
cdr3_aa: CAGVGTAYGYTF; cdr3_nt: TGTGCCGGCGTGGGCACAGCTTATGGCTACACCTTC; d_call: -; clone_size: few; v_call: TRBV2; j_call: TRBJ1-2
cdr3_aa: CASSQYRGGTEAFF; cdr3_nt: TGTGCCAGCAGCCAATACAGGGGCGGCACTGAAGCTTTCTTT; d_call: TRBD1; clone_size: -; v_call: TRBV27; j_call: TRBJ1-1
cdr3_aa: CAISERASGSQTDTQYF; cdr3_nt: TGTGCCATCAGTGAAAGGGCTAGCGGGAGTCAAACAGATACGCAGTATTTT; d_call: TRBD2; clone_size: -; v_call: TRBV10-3; j_call: TRBJ2-3
cdr3_aa: CSARAQGRGQPQHF; cdr3_nt: TGCAGTGCTAGAGCACAGGGTAGAGGTCAGCCCCAGCATTTT; d_call: -; clone_size: few; v_call: TRBV20-1; j_call: TRBJ1-5
cdr3_aa: CASGGGENTEAFF; cdr3_nt: TGTGCCAGCGGGGGTGGAGAGAACACTGAAGCTTTCTTT; d_call: -; clone_size: -; v_call: TRBV9; j_call: TRBJ1-1
cdr3_aa: CSAISGLATNEQYF; cdr3_nt: TGCAGTGCTATATCGGGACTAGCGACGAACGAGCAGTACTTC; d_call: TRBD2; clone_size: few; v_call: TRBV20-1; j_call: TRBJ2-7
cdr3_aa: CATSPLGSSYNEQFF; cdr3_nt: TGTGCCACCAGTCCCCTGGGGAGCTCCTACAATGAGCAGTTCTTC; d_call: -; clone_size: -; v_call: TRBV24-1; j_call: TRBJ2-1
cdr3_aa: CASSQGGLRDGYTF; cdr3_nt: TGTGCCAGCAGCCAAGGGGGCCTCAGGGATGGCTACACCTTC; d_call: TRBD1; clone_size: once; v_call: TRBV7-2; j_call: TRBJ1-2
cdr3_aa: CASTCSSADNEQFF; cdr3_nt: TGTGCCAGCACCTGTTCTAGCGCCGACAATGAGCAGTTCTTC; d_call: -; clone_size: few; v_call: TRBV2; j_call: TRBJ2-1
cdr3_aa: CASSEAPGYGYTF; cdr3_nt: TGTGCCAGCAGTGAAGCCCCCGGCTATGGCTACACCTTC; d_call: -; clone_size: few; v_call: TRBV6-1; j_call: TRBJ1-2
cdr3_aa: CSVGQGSETQYF; cdr3_nt: TGCAGCGTTGGGCAGGGTAGCGAGACCCAGTACTTC; d_call: -; clone_size: few; v_call: TRBV29-1; j_call: TRBJ2-5
cdr3_aa: CSVVMEGKTQYF; cdr3_nt: TGCAGCGTTGTGATGGAAGGAAAGACCCAGTACTTC; d_call: -; clone_size: many; v_call: TRBV29-1; j_call: TRBJ2-5
cdr3_aa: CASRGQGLYGYTF; cdr3_nt: TGTGCCAGCAGGGGACAGGGGCTCTATGGCTACACCTTC; d_call: TRBD1; clone_size: few; v_call: TRBV2; j_call: TRBJ1-2
cdr3_aa: CSARRRGWGTEAFF; cdr3_nt: TGCAGTGCTAGGAGAAGGGGGTGGGGAACTGAAGCTTTCTTT; d_call: -; clone_size: -; v_call: TRBV20-1; j_call: TRBJ1-1
cdr3_aa: CASTPGGLADNEQFF; cdr3_nt: TGTGCCAGCACCCCGGGTGGACTAGCGGACAATGAGCAGTTCTTC; d_call: TRBD2; clone_size: -; v_call: TRBV12-3/TRBV12-4; j_call: TRBJ2-1
cdr3_aa: CASSLVGRNYEQYF; cdr3_nt: TGTGCCAGCAGCTTAGTAGGGCGGAACTACGAGCAGTACTTC; d_call: -; clone_size: -; v_call: TRBV7-9; j_call: TRBJ2-7
cdr3_aa: CASSLSQDGYTF; cdr3_nt: TGTGCCAGCAGCTTATCGCAGGATGGCTACACCTTC; d_call: -; clone_size: -; v_call: TRBV7-9; j_call: TRBJ1-2
cdr3_aa: CSARDRARSPSYEQYF; cdr3_nt: TGCAGTGCTCGGGACAGGGCGCGGTCCCCTTCCTACGAGCAGTACTTC; d_call: TRBD1; clone_size: few; v_call: TRBV20-1; j_call: TRBJ2-7
cdr3_aa: CASSLQGVGQPQHF; cdr3_nt: TGTGCCAGCAGCTTACAAGGAGTTGGCCAGCCCCAGCATTTT; d_call: -; clone_size: -; v_call: TRBV7-2; j_call: TRBJ1-5
cdr3_aa: CATRTSGRDEQFF; cdr3_nt: TGTGCCACCCGGACTAGCGGGAGGGACGAGCAGTTCTTC; d_call: TRBD2; clone_size: few; v_call: TRBV6-1; j_call: TRBJ2-1
cdr3_aa: CASQDSNQETQYF; cdr3_nt: TGTGCCAGCCAGGACAGTAACCAAGAGACCCAGTACTTC; d_call: -; clone_size: -; v_call: TRBV2; j_call: TRBJ2-5
cdr3_aa: CASSQEWTSGDEQFF; cdr3_nt: TGTGCCAGCAGCCAAGAATGGACTAGCGGCGATGAGCAGTTCTTC; d_call: TRBD2; clone_size: few; v_call: TRBV3-1; j_call: TRBJ2-1
cdr3_aa: CASRTGEHTEAFF; cdr3_nt: TGCGCCAGCAGGACGGGGGAGCACACTGAAGCTTTCTTT; d_call: -; clone_size: few; v_call: TRBV5-1; j_call: TRBJ1-1
cdr3_aa: CASSLQADMNTEAFF; cdr3_nt: TGCGCCAGCAGCTTGCAGGCGGACATGAACACTGAAGCTTTCTTT; d_call: -; clone_size: -; v_call: TRBV5-1; j_call: TRBJ1-1
cdr3_aa: CSVEEGLNTEAFF; cdr3_nt: TGCAGCGTTGAAGAAGGCCTGAACACTGAAGCTTTCTTT; d_call: -; clone_size: -; v_call: TRBV29-1; j_call: TRBJ1-1
cdr3_aa: CASSLEAGSDEQYF; cdr3_nt: TGCGCCAGCAGCTTGGAGGCAGGGAGCGACGAGCAGTACTTC; d_call: -; clone_size: -; v_call: TRBV5-1; j_call: TRBJ2-7